These 18 T cell receptor beta chains were sequenced from one sample in a study of blood T cell repertoires in COVID-19. Assay: immunoSEQ multiplex PCR; the TCRdb copy retains only in-frame clones and omits some. The sample records 330,000 or so clones, roughly 90% being singletons. The sample consisted of peripheral blood. The receptors were gathered from a man between 25 and 39 years old with COVID-19, enrolled during active disease.

This rearrangement joins TRBV2 to TRBJ1-4; a possible D gene is TRBD1 (5 bases). Germline V gene lookup returns CDR1 SNHLY and CDR2 FYNNEI. The CDR3 loop spans 16 amino acids. V lost 5 bases to trimming and J lost 4 bases, with 17 bases between them. CDR3 bases: TGTGCCAGCAGTTCTCCAGGGCTCTCATATAATGAAAAACTGTTTTTT. This translates into CASSSPGLSYNEKLFF.

The chain combines TRBV7-8 with TRBJ2-7, with 9 positions matching TRBD1. This CDR3 has 16 residues. The germline V gene encodes CDR1 SGHVS and CDR2 FQNEAQ. Trimming took 4 bases from V and 7 from J; bases not matched to a gene: 14. Written as DNA, the CDR3 is TGTGCCAGCAGCTCCCCGGGACAGGGTCAAGCGTATGAGCAGTACTTC. This translates into CASSSPGQGQAYEQYF.

The V call is TRBV4-3, the J call TRBJ2-1; perhaps TRBD2 as D (6 bases). Germline CDR1 reads LGHNA; CDR2 reads YSLEER. V was trimmed by 0 bases and J by 10 bases, leaving 19 bases between them. CDR3 length: 16 residues. This CDR3 is CASSQDLGVEGGEQFF. DNA for the CDR3: TGCGCCAGCAGCCAAGATTTGGGAGTAGAGGGAGGCGAGCAGTTCTTC.

The V gene is TRBV10-3, the J gene TRBJ1-1; TRBD1 is a possible D gene (5 bases). Per the germline V gene, CDR1 is ENHRY and CDR2 is SYGVKD. V gave up 6 bases and J gave up 1 base, with 9 bases separating them. The CDR3 is made up of 13 amino acids. CDR3 coding DNA: TGTGCCATCAGGAGACAGAGGAACACTGAAGCTTTCTTT. Its protein is CAIRRQRNTEAFF.

This chain links TRBV7-2 with TRBJ2-5, with 9 positions matching TRBD2. With V trimmed by 6 bases and J by 5 bases, 10 bases remained unmatched. The length of the CDR3 is 15 residues. CDR1 is SGHTA, CDR2 FQGNSA, per germline. CDR3: CASSLTAGGWETQYF. Written as DNA, the CDR3 is TGTGCCAGCAGTTTAACAGCGGGGGGTTGGGAGACCCAGTACTTC.

The chain uses TRBV15 and TRBJ1-2; perhaps TRBD1 as D (5 bases). V dropped 6 bases and J dropped 4 bases, with 15 bases sitting between them. Germline CDR1 reads LNHNV; CDR2 reads YYDKDF (reference sequence). This CDR3 has 14 residues. The CDR3 coding sequence is TGTGCCACCAGTATAGGGGTTTTCGGCTATGGCTACACCTTC. As protein: CATSIGVFGYGYTF.

The chain carries TRBV27 and TRBJ2-1; TRBD1 matches at 7 bases. From germline, CDR1 is MNHEY and CDR2 SMNVEV (reference sequence). This CDR3 spans 18 amino acids. Germline trimming cut 5 bases from V and 0 bases from J; bases unmatched to any gene: 13. CDR3 protein: CASSPYAGTASSYNEQFF. CDR3 nucleotide sequence: TGTGCCAGCAGTCCGTATGCCGGGACAGCGAGCTCCTACAATGAGCAGTTCTTC.

The chain combines TRBV9 with TRBJ2-3, with a tentative D call TRBD2 (6 bases). From germline, CDR1 is SGDLS and CDR2 YYNGEE. This CDR3 comprises 15 residues. Trimming took off 0 bases at V and 2 bases at J, with 10 bases between the two ends. The CDR3 nucleotides are TGTGCCAGCAGCGTAGGGGGGGTGCACACAGATACGCAGTATTTT. Amino acid sequence: CASSVGGVHTDTQYF.

This clone was detected only once. The chain couples TRBV6-2 or TRBV6-3 to TRBJ1-1; 9 bases match TRBD1. The trim removed 5 bases at V and 4 bases at J, leaving 11 bases unmatched. The CDR3 loop spans 16 amino acids. Germline V CDR1 and CDR2: MNHEY, SVGEGT. CDR3 in amino acids: CASSRAPGTGTTEAFF. CDR3 bases: TGTGCCAGCAGTCGAGCACCCGGGACAGGGACCACTGAAGCTTTCTTT.

The gene calls are TRBV6-5 and TRBJ1-6; a weak D match, TRBD1 (5 bases). With 6 bases removed from V and 8 bases from J, the gap between germline ends came to 8 bases. Germline assignment: CDR1 MNHEY and CDR2 SVGAGI. The CDR3 has 12 residues. DNA for the CDR3: TGTGCCAGCAGCAGGGTTCATTCACCCCTCCACTTT. Translation: CASSRVHSPLHF.

This clone was detected once. J is TRBJ1-1 and V is TRBV27; 8 nucleotides align to TRBD1. Germline-derived CDR1 and CDR2 are MNHEY and SMNVEV (reference sequence). This CDR3 has 20 residues. J gave up 3 bases and V 2 bases, and 20 bases lay outside the gene matches. The CDR3 DNA follows: TGTGCCAGCAGTTTAGGGCCCCCCGGCAGGGGGCGATTCGAGCACACTGAAGCTTTCTTT. It translates to CASSLGPPGRGRFEHTEAFF.

This clone was recorded many times. This chain joins TRBV28 and TRBJ1-1; 8 nucleotides agree with TRBD1. The CDR3 consists of 17 residues. With 6 bases clipped from V and 5 bases from J, the junction kept 17 bases outside the gene matches. The germline CDR1 and CDR2 sequences are MDHEN and SYDVKM. CDR3 residues: CASSLGGAGGASTEAFF. In DNA, the CDR3 is TGTGCCAGCAGCTTAGGAGGCGCAGGGGGCGCGAGTACTGAAGCTTTCTTT.

The chain employs TRBV29-1 and TRBJ1-1; weak D call: TRBD1 (5 bases). The germline CDR1 and CDR2 sequences are SQVTM and ANQGSEA. Deletions cut 7 bases from V and 4 bases from J, with 16 bases between. There are 13 residues in the CDR3. The CDR3 DNA reads TGCAGCGGCGGGGCGGGGGGTGGCACTGAAGCTTTCTTT. This translates into CSGGAGGGTEAFF.

The V and J genes are TRBV10-3 and TRBJ2-1; 9 bases fit TRBD1. The length of the CDR3 is 15 residues. CDR1 is ENHRY, CDR2 SYGVKD, per germline. V lost 3 bases, J lost 3 bases, and 3 bases stayed unmatched. DNA of the CDR3: TGTGCCATCAGTGACCGGGACAGGGACTACAATGAGCAGTTCTTC. Protein: CAISDRDRDYNEQFF.

The rearrangement uses TRBV27 and TRBJ2-7; 8 nucleotides align to TRBD1. Trimming cost V 6 bases and J 4 bases; bases outside gene matches: 11. This CDR3 spans 15 amino acids. From germline, CDR1 is MNHEY and CDR2 SMNVEV (reference sequence). This chain's CDR3 is CASRSQQTGVYEQYF. DNA of the CDR3: TGTGCCAGCAGGTCTCAGCAGACAGGGGTGTACGAGCAGTACTTC.

J is TRBJ2-6 and V is TRBV5-4, with 8 bases fitting TRBD1. The germline CDR1 and CDR2 sequences are SGHNT and YYREEE (reference sequence). The V segment lost 2 bases and the J segment 3 bases; nucleotides outside the gene matches: 10. This CDR3 is built from 18 residues. In DNA form, the CDR3 reads TGTGCCAGCAGCTTTTCTTTATTGGACAGGGTTGGGGCCAACGTCCTGACTTTC. Protein: CASSFSLLDRVGANVLTF.

The V and J genes are TRBV5-4 and TRBJ1-6; no firm D call. Trimming pared 2 bases from V and 0 bases from J, leaving 6 bases between. Germline V lookup: CDR1 SGHNT, CDR2 YYREEE (reference sequence). This CDR3 region has 15 residues. The CDR3 loop is CASSFSSSYNSPLHF. CDR3 DNA sequence: TGTGCCAGCAGCTTTTCATCCTCCTATAATTCACCCCTCCACTTT.

This chain uses TRBV19 with TRBJ1-2, with 7 bases lining up with TRBD1. The CDR3 extends over 15 amino acids. Germline CDR1 is LNHDA and CDR2 is SQIVND (reference sequence). With V trimmed by 3 bases and J by 3 bases, 7 bases remained unmatched. The CDR3 DNA reads as TGTGCCAGTAGTATCCCGGGACAGTTCTACTATGGCTACACCTTC. Translating gives CASSIPGQFYYGYTF.